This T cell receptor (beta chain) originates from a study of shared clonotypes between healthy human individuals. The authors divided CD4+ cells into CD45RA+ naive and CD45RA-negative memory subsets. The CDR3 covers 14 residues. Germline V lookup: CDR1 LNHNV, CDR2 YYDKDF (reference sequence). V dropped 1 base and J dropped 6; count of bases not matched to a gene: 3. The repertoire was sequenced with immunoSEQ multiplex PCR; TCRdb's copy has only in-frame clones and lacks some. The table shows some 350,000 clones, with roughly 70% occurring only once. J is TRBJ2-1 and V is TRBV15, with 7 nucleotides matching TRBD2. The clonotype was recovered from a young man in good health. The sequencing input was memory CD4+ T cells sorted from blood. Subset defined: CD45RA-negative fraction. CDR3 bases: TGTGCCACCAGCAGAGCGGCTAGCGGCAATGAGCAGTTCTTC. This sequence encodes CATSRAASGNEQFF. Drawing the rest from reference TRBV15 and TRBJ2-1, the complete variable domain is DAMVIQNPRYQVTQFGKPVTLSCSQTLNHNVMYWYQQKSSQAPKLLFHYYDKDFNNEADTPDNFQSRRPNTSFCFLDIRSPGLGDTAMYLCATSRAASGNEQFFGPGTRLTVL.